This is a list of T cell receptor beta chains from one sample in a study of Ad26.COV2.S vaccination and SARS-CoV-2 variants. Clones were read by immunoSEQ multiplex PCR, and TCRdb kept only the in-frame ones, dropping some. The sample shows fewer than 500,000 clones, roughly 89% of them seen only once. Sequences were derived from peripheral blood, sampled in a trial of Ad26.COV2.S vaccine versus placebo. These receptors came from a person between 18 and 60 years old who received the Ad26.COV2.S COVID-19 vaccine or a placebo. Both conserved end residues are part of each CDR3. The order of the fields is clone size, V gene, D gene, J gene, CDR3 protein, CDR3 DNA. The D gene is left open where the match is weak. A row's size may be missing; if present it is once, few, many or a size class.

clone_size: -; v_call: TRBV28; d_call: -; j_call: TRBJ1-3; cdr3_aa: CASSLRVSGNTIYF; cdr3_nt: TGTGCCAGCAGTTTAAGGGTCTCTGGAAACACCATATATTTT
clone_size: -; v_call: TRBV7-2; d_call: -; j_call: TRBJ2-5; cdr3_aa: CASSLGPSETQYF; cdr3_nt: TGTGCCAGCAGCCTTGGGCCAAGCGAGACCCAGTACTTC
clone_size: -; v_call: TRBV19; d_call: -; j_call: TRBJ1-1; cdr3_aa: CASSPPGARNTEAFF; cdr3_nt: TGTGCCAGTAGTCCCCCCGGGGCGAGGAATACTGAAGCTTTCTTT
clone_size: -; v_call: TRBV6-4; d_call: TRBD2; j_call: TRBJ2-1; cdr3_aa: CASSDREGNEQFF; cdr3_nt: TGTGCCAGCAGTGACAGGGAGGGCAATGAGCAGTTCTTC
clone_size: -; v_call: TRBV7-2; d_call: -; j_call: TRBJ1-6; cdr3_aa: CASSFFANSPLHF; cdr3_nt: TGTGCCAGCAGCTTTTTCGCGAATTCACCCCTCCACTTT
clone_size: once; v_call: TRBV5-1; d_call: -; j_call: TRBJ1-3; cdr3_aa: CASSLAPRQSSGNTIYF; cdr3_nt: TGCGCCAGCAGCTTGGCCCCCAGGCAGAGCTCAGGAAACACCATATATTTT
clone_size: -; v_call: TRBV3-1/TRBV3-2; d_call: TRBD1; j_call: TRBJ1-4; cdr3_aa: CASSQDRDSEKLFF; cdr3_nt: TGTGCCAGCAGCCAAGACCGGGACAGTGAAAAACTGTTTTTT
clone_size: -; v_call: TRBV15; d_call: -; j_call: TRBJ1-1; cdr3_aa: CATSRAGGGNTEAFF; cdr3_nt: TGTGCCACCAGCAGGGCCGGTGGGGGGAACACTGAAGCTTTCTTT
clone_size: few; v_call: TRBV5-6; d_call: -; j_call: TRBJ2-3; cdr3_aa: CASSLGIRTDTQYF; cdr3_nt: TGTGCCAGCAGCCTGGGGATTCGCACAGATACGCAGTATTTT
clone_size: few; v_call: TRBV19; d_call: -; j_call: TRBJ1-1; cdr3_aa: CASSIDSGVGGLNTEAFF; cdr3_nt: TGTGCCAGTAGTATAGATTCAGGGGTGGGGGGCCTGAACACTGAAGCTTTCTTT
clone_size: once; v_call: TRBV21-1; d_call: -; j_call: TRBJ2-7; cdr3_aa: CAIREGQCPYEQYF; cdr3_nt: TGTGCCATACGGGAGGGACAGTGCCCCTACGAGCAGTACTTC
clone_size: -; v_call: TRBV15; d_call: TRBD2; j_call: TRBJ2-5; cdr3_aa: CATSMSGTSGETQYF; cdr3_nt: TGTGCCACCAGCATGAGCGGGACGAGTGGGGAGACCCAGTACTTC
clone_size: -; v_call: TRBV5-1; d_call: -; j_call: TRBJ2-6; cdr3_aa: CASSLYRSPGYNPILSGANVLTF; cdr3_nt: TGCGCCAGCAGCTTGTATCGGTCCCCGGGGTACAACCCAATACTGTCTGGGGCCAACGTCCTGACTTTC
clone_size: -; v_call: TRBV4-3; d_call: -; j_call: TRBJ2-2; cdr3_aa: CASSQWPPTGELFF; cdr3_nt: TGCGCCAGCAGCCAATGGCCCCCCACCGGGGAGCTGTTTTTT
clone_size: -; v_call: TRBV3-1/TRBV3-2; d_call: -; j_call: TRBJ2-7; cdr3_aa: CASRAKDYEQYF; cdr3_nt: TGTGCCAGCAGGGCTAAGGACTACGAGCAGTACTTC
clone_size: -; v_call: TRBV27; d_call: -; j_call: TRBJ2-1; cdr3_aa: CASSVSFYNEQFF; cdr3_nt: TGTGCCAGCAGCGTCTCTTTCTACAATGAGCAGTTCTTC
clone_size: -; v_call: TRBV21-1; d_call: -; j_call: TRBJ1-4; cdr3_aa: CASRKGETALLELFF; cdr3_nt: TGTGCCAGCAGGAAGGGGGAGACGGCTTTGTTGGAACTGTTTTTT
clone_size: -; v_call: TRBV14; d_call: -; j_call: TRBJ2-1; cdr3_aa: CASSEGRHNEQFF; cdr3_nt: TGTGCCAGCTCGGAGGGGAGACACAATGAGCAGTTCTTC
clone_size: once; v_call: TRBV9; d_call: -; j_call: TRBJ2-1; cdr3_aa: CASSVARGRAYNEQFF; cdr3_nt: TGTGCCAGCAGCGTAGCCCGAGGCCGGGCCTACAATGAGCAGTTCTTC
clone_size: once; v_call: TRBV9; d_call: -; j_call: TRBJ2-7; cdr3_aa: CASSVASRSHYEQYF; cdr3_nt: TGTGCCAGCAGCGTAGCCAGCAGGAGCCACTACGAGCAGTACTTC
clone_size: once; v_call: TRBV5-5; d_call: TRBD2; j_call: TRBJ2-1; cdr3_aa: CASSVPRGGRRDEQFF; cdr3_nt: TGTGCCAGCAGCGTCCCTAGGGGCGGGAGGCGGGATGAGCAGTTCTTC
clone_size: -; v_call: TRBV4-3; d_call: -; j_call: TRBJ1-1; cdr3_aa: CASSQDRTGRVNTEAFF; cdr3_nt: TGCGCCAGCAGCCAAGATAGGACTGGCCGCGTGAACACTGAAGCTTTCTTT
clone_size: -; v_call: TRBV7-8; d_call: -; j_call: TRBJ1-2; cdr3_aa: CASSPDSYYGYTF; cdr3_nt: TGTGCCAGCAGCCCGGACAGTTACTATGGCTACACCTTC
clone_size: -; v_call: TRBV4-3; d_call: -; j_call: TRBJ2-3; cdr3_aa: CASSQGVASTDTQYF; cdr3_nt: TGCGCCAGCAGCCAAGGAGTAGCTAGCACAGATACGCAGTATTTT
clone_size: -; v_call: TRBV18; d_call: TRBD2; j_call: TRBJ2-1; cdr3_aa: CASSLTSGANNEQFF; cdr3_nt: TGTGCCAGCTCACTGACTAGCGGGGCTAATAATGAGCAGTTCTTC
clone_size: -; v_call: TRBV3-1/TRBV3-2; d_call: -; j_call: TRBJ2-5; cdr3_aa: CASSQGLSQETQYF; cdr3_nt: TGTGCCAGCAGCCAAGGACTATCACAAGAGACCCAGTACTTC
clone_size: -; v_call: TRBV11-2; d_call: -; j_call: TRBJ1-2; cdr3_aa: CASSFGDHYGYTF; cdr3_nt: TGTGCCAGCAGCTTCGGGGACCACTATGGCTACACCTTC
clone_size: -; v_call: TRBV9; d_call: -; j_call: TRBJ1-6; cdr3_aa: CASSVSAGYNSPLHF; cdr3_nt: TGTGCCAGCAGCGTATCGGCAGGGTACAATTCACCCCTCCACTTT
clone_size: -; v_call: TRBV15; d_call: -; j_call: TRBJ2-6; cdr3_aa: CATSRGPPRANVLTF; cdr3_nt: TGTGCCACCAGCAGAGGCCCCCCAAGGGCCAACGTCCTGACTTTC
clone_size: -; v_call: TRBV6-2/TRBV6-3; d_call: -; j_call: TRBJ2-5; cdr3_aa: CASSYSSVLAGTPQETQYF; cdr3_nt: TGTGCCAGCAGTTACTCCTCGGTACTAGCTGGAACTCCTCAAGAGACCCAGTACTTC
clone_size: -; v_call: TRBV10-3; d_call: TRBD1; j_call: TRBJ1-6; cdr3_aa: CAISEDRGSNSPLHF; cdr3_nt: TGTGCCATCAGTGAGGACAGGGGGTCTAATTCACCCCTCCACTTT
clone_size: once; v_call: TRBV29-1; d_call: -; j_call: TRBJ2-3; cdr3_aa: CSVKGPHSQGTDTQYF; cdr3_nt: TGCAGCGTCAAGGGGCCACACTCGCAGGGCACAGATACGCAGTATTTT
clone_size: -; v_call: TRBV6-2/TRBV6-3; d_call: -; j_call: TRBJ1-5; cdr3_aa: CASSWGTNPFSNQPQHF; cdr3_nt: TGTGCCAGCAGTTGGGGAACTAACCCTTTTAGCAATCAGCCCCAGCATTTT
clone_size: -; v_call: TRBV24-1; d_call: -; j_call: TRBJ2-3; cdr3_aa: CATSDRDSRGTDTQYF; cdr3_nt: TGTGCCACCAGTGATAGAGATAGCCGGGGCACAGATACGCAGTATTTT
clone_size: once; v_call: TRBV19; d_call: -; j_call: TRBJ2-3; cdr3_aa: CASSFGLDTQYF; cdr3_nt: TGTGCCAGTAGTTTCGGACTAGATACGCAGTATTTT
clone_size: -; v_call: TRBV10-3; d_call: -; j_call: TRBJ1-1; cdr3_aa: CAISESRGNTEAFF; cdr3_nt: TGTGCCATCAGTGAGTCGAGGGGGAACACTGAAGCTTTCTTT
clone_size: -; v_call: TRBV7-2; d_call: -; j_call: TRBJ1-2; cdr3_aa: CASSPRYGYTF; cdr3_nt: TGTGCCAGCAGCCCACGCTATGGCTACACCTTC
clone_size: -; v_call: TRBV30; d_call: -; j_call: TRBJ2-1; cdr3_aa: CAWTFGLHNEQFF; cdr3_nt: TGTGCCTGGACTTTTGGGCTACACAATGAGCAGTTCTTC
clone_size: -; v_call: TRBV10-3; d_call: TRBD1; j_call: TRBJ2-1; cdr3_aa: CAISELQGDSEQFF; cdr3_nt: TGTGCCATCAGTGAGTTACAGGGGGATAGTGAGCAGTTCTTC
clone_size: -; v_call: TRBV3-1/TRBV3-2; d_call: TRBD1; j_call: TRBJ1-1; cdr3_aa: CASSQDPGDSVEAFF; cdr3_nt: TGTGCCAGCAGCCAAGATCCTGGGGACAGTGTTGAAGCTTTCTTT
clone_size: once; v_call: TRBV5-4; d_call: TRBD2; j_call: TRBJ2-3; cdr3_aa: CASSGRAFGDTQYF; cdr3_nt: TGTGCCAGCAGCGGGAGGGCCTTTGGAGATACGCAGTATTTT
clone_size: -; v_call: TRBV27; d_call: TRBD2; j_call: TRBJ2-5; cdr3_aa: CASSLSFGLAGGLETQYF; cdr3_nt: TGTGCCAGCAGTTTATCGTTTGGACTAGCGGGGGGGCTGGAGACCCAGTACTTC
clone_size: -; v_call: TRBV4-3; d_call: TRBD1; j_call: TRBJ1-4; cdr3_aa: CASSQDLQGANEKLFF; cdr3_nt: TGCGCCAGCAGCCAAGATTTGCAGGGGGCGAATGAAAAACTGTTTTTT
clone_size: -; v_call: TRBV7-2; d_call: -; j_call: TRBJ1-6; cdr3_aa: CASSLAVQGRYTAPLHF; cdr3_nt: TGTGCCAGCAGCTTAGCAGTTCAGGGCCGATATACCGCGCCCCTCCACTTT
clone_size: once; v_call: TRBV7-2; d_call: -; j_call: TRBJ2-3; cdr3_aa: CASSLDRAPGADTQYF; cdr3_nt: TGTGCCAGCAGCTTAGACCGGGCCCCGGGGGCAGATACGCAGTATTTT
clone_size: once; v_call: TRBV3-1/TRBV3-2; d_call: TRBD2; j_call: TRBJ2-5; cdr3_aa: CASSRWASGSVAQYF; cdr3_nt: TGTGCCAGCAGCCGTTGGGCTAGCGGGAGCGTGGCCCAGTACTTC
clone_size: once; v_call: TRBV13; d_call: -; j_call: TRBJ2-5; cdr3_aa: CASSLVTRGETQYF; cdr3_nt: TGTGCCAGCAGCTTAGTAACTAGAGGAGAGACCCAGTACTTC
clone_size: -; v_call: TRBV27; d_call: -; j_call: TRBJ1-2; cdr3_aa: CASSSRGPGYGYTF; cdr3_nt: TGTGCCAGCTCTAGTCGCGGCCCAGGCTACGGCTACACCTTC
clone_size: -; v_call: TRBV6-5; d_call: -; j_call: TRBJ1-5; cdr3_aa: CASSYGQHSNQPQHF; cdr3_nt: TGTGCCAGCAGTTACGGACAGCATAGCAATCAGCCCCAGCATTTT
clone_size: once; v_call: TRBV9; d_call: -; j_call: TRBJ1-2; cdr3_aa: CASSVGPGVAYGYTF; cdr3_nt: TGTGCCAGCAGCGTAGGGCCAGGGGTCGCATATGGCTACACCTTC
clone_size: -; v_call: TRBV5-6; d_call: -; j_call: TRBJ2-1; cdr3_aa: CASSLNQGRSNEQFF; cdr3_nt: TGTGCCAGCAGCTTGAACCAGGGGAGAAGCAATGAGCAGTTCTTC
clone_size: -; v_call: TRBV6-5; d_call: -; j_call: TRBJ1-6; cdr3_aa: CASTHRVPYSPLHF; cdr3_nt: TGTGCCAGCACCCACAGGGTTCCCTATTCACCCCTCCACTTT